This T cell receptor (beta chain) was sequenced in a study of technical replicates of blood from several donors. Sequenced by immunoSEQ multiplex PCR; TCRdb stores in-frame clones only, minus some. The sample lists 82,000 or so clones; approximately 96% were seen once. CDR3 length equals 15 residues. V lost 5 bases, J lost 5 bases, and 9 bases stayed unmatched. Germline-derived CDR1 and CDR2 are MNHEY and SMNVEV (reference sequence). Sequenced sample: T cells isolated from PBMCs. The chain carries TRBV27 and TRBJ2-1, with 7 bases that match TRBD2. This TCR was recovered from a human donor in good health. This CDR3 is CASSPWGGSHNEQFF. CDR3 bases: TGTGCCAGCAGTCCCTGGGGAGGGTCACACAATGAGCAGTTCTTC.